Below, 8 T cell receptor beta chains from the same sample are listed, as sequenced in a study of shared clonotypes between healthy human individuals. Generated by immunoSEQ multiplex PCR, the TCRdb table keeps only in-frame clones and is missing some. In the table there are 2 million to 2.5 million clones, around 95% of which are singletons. Sample: naive CD4+ T cells sorted from blood. Subset in this sample: CD45RA+ positively selected. These receptor sequences come from a young man in good health.

The genes are TRBV11-2 and TRBJ2-7, with 11 positions matching TRBD1. The CDR3 sequence is 15 residues long. Per germline, CDR1 SGHAT and CDR2 FQNNGV. Trimming removed 5 bases from V and 0 bases from J; junction bases left unmatched: 3. For the CDR3, the DNA is TGTGCCAGCAGCCCAGGGACAGGGGGCTCCTACGAGCAGTACTTC. It translates to CASSPGTGGSYEQYF.

Here the CDR3 reads CAVQGSGANVLTF. CDR3 nucleotides: TGTGCCGTACAGGGCTCTGGGGCCAACGTCCTGACTTTC. The chain combines TRBV10-3 with TRBJ2-6; D is possibly TRBD1 (6 bases). Trimming took 11 bases from V and 0 from J, leaving 8 bases between them. Germline V CDR1 and CDR2: ENHRY, SYGVKD. This CDR3 contains 13 residues.

The rearrangement links TRBV9 to TRBJ2-5; tentative D call: TRBD1 (6 bases). The ends were cut back, 5 bases at V and 2 bases at J, with 13 bases in the middle. The CDR3 length is 14 residues. The germline V gene has CDR1 SGDLS and CDR2 YYNGEE. DNA of the CDR3: TGTGCCAGCAGTTTGACAGGCCTGCAAGAGACCCAGTACTTC. Translation gives CASSLTGLQETQYF. The full variable domain, rest sourced from reference TRBV9 and TRBJ2-5, is DSGVTQTPKHLITATGQRVTLRCSPRSGDLSVYWYQQSLDQGLQFLIQYYNGEERAKGNILERFSAQQFPDLHSELNLSSLELGDSALYFCASSLTGLQETQYFGPGTRLLVL.

V and J are TRBV6-1 and TRBJ2-7, with D unresolved. This CDR3 has 11 residues. Germline V gene lookup returns CDR1 MNHNS and CDR2 SASEGT. The V end was cut by 7 bases, the J end by 3 bases, with 7 bases between. Written as DNA, the CDR3 is TGTGCCAGCACCGCAGGCTACGAGCAGTACTTC. It specifies CASTAGYEQYF.

This chain links TRBV5-1 with TRBJ1-2; TRBD1 matches 7 bases. The V gene end was trimmed by 1 base and the J gene end by 7 bases; junction bases not matched to a gene: 7. This CDR3 comprises 14 residues. Looked up from germline, CDR1 is SGHRS and CDR2 is YFSETQ. The chain's CDR3 is CASSLSEGALGYTF. CDR3 sequence (DNA): TGCGCCAGCAGCTTGAGTGAGGGGGCGCTTGGCTACACCTTC.

About this clone itself: The same CDR3 arises from other DNA sequences in this sample as well. The chain couples TRBV19 to TRBJ1-3; no clear D gene. V lost 1 base and J lost 0, with 4 bases in between. Germline V gene data show CDR1 as LNHDA and CDR2 as SQIVND (reference sequence). The CDR3 runs to 14 residues. The CDR3 bases are TGTGCCAGTAGTATAGGGGTCTCTGGAAACACCATATATTTT. Its protein is CASSIGVSGNTIYF.

The gene calls are TRBV5-1 and TRBJ2-7, with 10 bases matching TRBD2. Trimming took 7 bases from V and 2 from J; bases not matched to a gene: 9. CDR3 size: 15 residues. CDR1 and CDR2 from the germline V gene are SGHRS and YFSETQ. In DNA, the CDR3 is TGCGCCAGCTTCCCCGGGACTAGCGTCGCCTACGAGCAGTACTTC. This encodes CASFPGTSVAYEQYF.

As concerns this clone: Other DNA sequences from this sample encode an identical CDR3 as well. The V gene is TRBV5-4, the J gene TRBJ2-5; D not certain. Germline V gives CDR1 SGHNT, CDR2 YYREEE (reference sequence). The V gene lost 4 bases and the J gene lost 1 base, with 11 bases spanning the gap. This CDR3 has 14 amino acids. This CDR3 is CASSLDRVQETQYF. DNA of the CDR3: TGTGCCAGCAGCCTCGACCGAGTCCAAGAGACCCAGTACTTC. Looking up the rest from reference TRBV5-4 and TRBJ2-5 gives the full variable domain: ETGVTQSPTHLIKTRGQQVTLRCSSQSGHNTVSWYQQALGQGPQFIFQYYREEENGRGNFPPRFSGLQFPNYSSELNVNALELDDSALYLCASSLDRVQETQYFGPGTRLLVL.